These 10 T cell receptor beta chains originate from one sample sequenced in a study of cytomegalovirus exposure and HLA in healthy donors. PCR was performed using 60 Vbeta and 13 Jbeta primers. Data came from immunoSEQ multiplex PCR; TCRdb stores just in-frame clones and leaves some out. The sample lists around 110,000 clones, around 81% occurring once. Sample: PBMCs. These TCRs come from a young woman in good health and CMV-seronegative.

The chain is built from TRBV27 and TRBJ2-7; 7 positions agree with TRBD1. The CDR3 totals 16 residues. Germline V gives CDR1 MNHEY, CDR2 SMNVEV (reference sequence). J was trimmed by 3 bases and V by 5 bases; bases with no gene match: 13. As DNA, the CDR3 is TGTGCCAGCAGTCACGCGCCGACAGGGCTTAGCTACGAGCAGTACTTC. This gives the protein CASSHAPTGLSYEQYF.

The chain joins TRBV19 to TRBJ1-4; tentatively, D is TRBD1 (6 bases). The germline V and J ends were trimmed by 6 bases and 0 bases, with 14 bases remaining between them. This CDR3 spans 16 amino acids. CDR1 LNHDA and CDR2 SQIVND come from the germline V gene (reference sequence). Here the CDR3 DNA reads TGTGCCAGTAGAGGGACGGGGGGCCCAACTAATGAAAAACTGTTTTTT. The encoded protein is CASRGTGGPTNEKLFF. Drawing the rest from reference TRBV19 and TRBJ1-4, the complete variable domain is DGGITQSPKYLFRKEGQNVTLSCEQNLNHDAMYWYRQDPGQGLRLIYYSQIVNDFQKGDIAEGYSVSREKKESFPLTVTSAQKNPTAFYLCASRGTGGPTNEKLFFGSGTQLSVL.

V usage is TRBV4-3 and J usage is TRBJ2-7, with 8 bases aligning to TRBD1. The CDR3 totals 17 residues. V trimming: 4 bases; J trimming: 5 bases; junction bases outside the gene matches: 16. The V gene's germline CDR1 is LGHNA and CDR2 YSLEER. This chain's CDR3 is CASSLRPRPGGLDEQYF. The CDR3 DNA sequence: TGCGCCAGCAGCCTTAGGCCGCGGCCAGGGGGCTTGGACGAGCAGTACTTC.

The chain joins TRBV2 to TRBJ2-7; TRBD1 aligns across 7 bases. The CDR3 covers 14 residues. Germline assignment: CDR1 SNHLY and CDR2 FYNNEI. V lost 4 bases to trimming and J lost 0 bases; unmatched junction nucleotides: 3. CDR3 DNA sequence: TGTGCCAGCAGTGGGGACAGTTACTCCTACGAGCAGTACTTC. It is translated as CASSGDSYSYEQYF.

This clone was observed a handful of times. Other DNA sequences in this specimen translate into the identical CDR3. The chain has TRBV6-6 and TRBJ2-7, with a possible D match to TRBD2 (5 bases). The CDR3 has 14 residues. Trimming cost V 0 bases and J 1 base, with 7 bases left between them. CDR1 and CDR2 from the germline V gene are MNHNY and SVGAGI (reference sequence). CDR3 in amino acids: CASSYSPGSYEQYF. CDR3 DNA: TGTGCCAGCAGTTACTCCCCGGGGTCCTACGAGCAGTACTTC.

The chain has TRBV7-2 and TRBJ1-1, with TRBD1 as a possible D gene (5 bases). Deletions cut 2 bases from V and 3 bases from J, with 10 bases between. The CDR3 is made up of 14 amino acids. Looked up from germline, CDR1 is SGHTA and CDR2 is FQGNSA. The CDR3 DNA is TGTGCCAGCAGCTTACAGGGATCCGACACTGAAGCTTTCTTT. It codes for CASSLQGSDTEAFF.

The chain links TRBV7-8 to TRBJ1-6, with D perhaps TRBD1 (6 bases). The CDR3 is made up of 14 amino acids. Germline CDR1 SGHVS, CDR2 FQNEAQ. Trimming took off 5 bases at V and 10 bases at J, with 15 bases between the two ends. Here the CDR3 DNA reads TGTGCCAGCAGCGAAGGGACATCGAGCTCACCCCTCCACTTT. Encoded protein: CASSEGTSSSPLHF.

The rearrangement joins TRBV27 to TRBJ2-5; weak D call: TRBD2 (6 bases). This CDR3 spans 14 amino acids. Germline V CDR1 and CDR2: MNHEY, SMNVEV (reference sequence). The ends were cut back, 5 bases at V and 0 bases at J, with 10 bases in the middle. This CDR3 is CASSPGDYQETQYF. CDR3 in DNA: TGTGCCAGCAGTCCCGGGGACTACCAAGAGACCCAGTACTTC.

This clone was seen a few times. The chain joins TRBV5-1 to TRBJ1-4; possible D gene TRBD1, 6 bases. This CDR3 has 14 amino acids. V lost 6 bases to trimming and J lost 0 bases, with 9 bases between them. From germline, CDR1 is SGHRS and CDR2 YFSETQ. DNA of the CDR3: TGCGCCAGCAAGGGGGAGCCAACTAATGAAAAACTGTTTTTT. This codes for CASKGEPTNEKLFF. Full variable domain (remainder filled in from reference TRBV5-1 and TRBJ1-4): KAGVTQTPRYLIKTRGQQVTLSCSPISGHRSVSWYQQTPGQGLQFLFEYFSETQRNKGNFPGRFSGRQFSNSRSEMNVSTLELGDSALYLCASKGEPTNEKLFFGSGTQLSVL.

This chain uses TRBV19 with TRBJ2-3; 12 bases map to TRBD2. This CDR3 spans 17 amino acids. The germline gives CDR1 LNHDA, CDR2 SQIVND (reference sequence). The junction had 7 bases not matched to a gene; V was cut back by 3 bases and J by 3 bases. CDR3 sequence: CASSIRLAGAGTDTQYF. The CDR3 DNA reads as TGTGCCAGTAGTATCCGACTAGCGGGAGCTGGGACAGATACGCAGTATTTT.